This TCR beta chain was sequenced for a study of radiation and T cells in renal cell carcinoma. Study details: Nephrectomy followed 15 Gy stereotactic body radiation by 4 weeks.

Time point in this sample: baseline pretreatment blood. The treatment denotes: 15 Gy SBRT to primary tumor, nephrectomy 4 weeks later. Serial blood draws occurred at baseline and 2 and 4 weeks post-SBRT. This renal cell carcinoma was of the clear cell type. Only in-frame clones appear in the TCRdb table, and some are missing; sequencing was by immunoSEQ multiplex PCR. The sample records over 120,000 clones, about 88% being singletons. As concerns this clone: The target antigen is unknown.

Germline V gene lookup returns CDR1 SGHTS and CDR2 YDEGEE. V lost 4 bases, J lost 5 bases, and 21 bases lay in between. This CDR3 is built from 16 residues. Study-level results: From baseline, blood top tumor clonotypes peaked at 2 weeks post-radiation.

The chain employs TRBV5-8 and TRBJ1-1; TRBD1 is a possible D gene (5 bases). The source of this sequence is a woman in her fifties or sixties with renal cell carcinoma. Sample: blood, taken from a patient whose treatment included radiotherapy and nephrectomy. The chain's CDR3 is CASSRGWGSTGTEAFF. CDR3 nucleotide sequence: TGTGCCAGCAGCCGCGGGTGGGGCAGCACGGGGACTGAAGCTTTCTTT.